This passage covers 5 T cell receptor beta chains from one sample sequenced in a study of T cells in women clearing cervical HPV infection (dated by TCRdb to between 2017 and 2018). Receptors were amplified or captured by the immunoSEQ multiplex PCR assay. This immuneACCESS table, as held by TCRdb, lists in-frame sequences with V and J called but not all clones. Of the missing ones, under half trace to an unresolved V gene in checked studies; the others have no known cause. The table held for this sample gives tens of thousands of clones. The top ten hold around 3% of the sample. The sequenced material came from blood buffy coat. These receptors were obtained from a woman aged 18 to 75 with a cervical HPV16 infection that either progressed to CIN3+ or cleared (not recorded which).

Concerning this clone: The CDR3 goes on 3 residues after the read ends, and that part is filled in from the germline J gene. The chain couples TRBV5-6 to TRBJ2-7, with TRBD2 matching over 8 bases. The trim removed 3 bases at V and 6 bases at J, leaving 11 bases unmatched. Germline-derived CDR1 and CDR2 are SGHDT and YYEEEE. The CDR3 totals 15 residues. The part of the CDR3 DNA that was read is TGTGCCAGCAGCTGGTTTAGCGGGGTGACGTTCGAG. This codes for CASSWFSGVTFE. The full CDR3 protein reads CASSWFSGVTFEQYF.

In the case of this clone: The read halts 3 residues ahead of the CDR3 end, with the missing end drawn from the germline J gene. The chain uses TRBV24-1 and TRBJ2-7, with D possibly being TRBD1 (6 bases). The CDR3 is made up of 14 amino acids. Germline CDR1 and CDR2: KGHDR and SFDVKD. The ends were cut back, 7 bases at V and 3 bases at J, with 15 bases in the middle. The CDR3 DNA, read in part, is TGTGCCACCAGCTCCCGGGACAAAGGCTACGAG. It specifies CATSSRDKGYE. The whole CDR3 sequence reads CATSSRDKGYEQYF.

Regarding this clone: The read terminates 3 residues ahead of where the CDR3 ends, so the germline J gene completes it. The chain combines TRBV20-1 with TRBJ2-7, with 8 bases lining up with TRBD2. This CDR3 region has 12 residues. Germline trimming cut 4 bases from V and 5 bases from J; bases unmatched to any gene: 4. Germline loops: CDR1 DFQATT, CDR2 SNEGSKA (reference sequence). Incomplete CDR3 DNA: TGCAGTGCTACTTGGACTAGCCACGAG. It encodes CSATWTSHE. The CDR3 as a whole reads CSATWTSHEQYF.

In the case of this clone: With the read ending 3 residues before the CDR3 end, the germline J gene is used to fill in that end. The chain uses TRBV7-3 and TRBJ1-4; 7 bases are shared with TRBD1. The CDR3 length is 17 residues. Germline values: CDR1 SGHTA, CDR2 FQGTGA. CDR3 loop: CASSTTGTASGANVLFF. The covered CDR3 bases are TGTGCCAGCAGCACCACCGGGACAGCCTCTGGGGCCAACGTA.

Concerning this clone itself: The read terminates 3 residues ahead of where the CDR3 ends, so the germline J gene completes it. The chain couples TRBV6-9 to TRBJ2-4, with D perhaps matching TRBD2 (6 bases). Trimming cost V 8 bases and J 0 bases, with 14 bases left between them. The CDR3 runs to 15 residues. Germline loops: CDR1 MNHGY, CDR2 SVAAGI. The CDR3 bases that were read are TGTGCCAGCGACTCTGGGGGGTTAGCCAAAAACATT. Translated: CASDSGGLAKNI. The entire CDR3 reads CASDSGGLAKNIQYF.